A single sample gave rise to the 9 T cell receptor beta chains below, sequenced in a study of T cells after yellow fever vaccination. TCRdb ran MiXCR on the 5' RACE reads and lists one entry per CDR3 protein. The table shows under 700,000 distinct CDR3 sequences, with around 16% occurring only once. This specimen was PBMCs, taken 4 to 5 days after the first yellow fever vaccination. The receptors here all came from a man aged 18 to 29 who received the YFV17D yellow fever vaccine.

This clonotype was counted only a few times. This sequence joins TRBV4-1 and TRBJ1-1; D is unclear. In germline, CDR1 is MGHRA, CDR2 YSYEKL. Between the trimmed V and J ends, which lost 4 bases and 1 base, there was a span of 16 bases. The CDR3 contains 16 residues. CDR3 region: CASSPVERAGNTEAFF. CDR3 nucleotides: TGCGCCAGCAGCCCAGTTGAAAGGGCGGGGAACACTGAAGCTTTCTTT.

The chain links TRBV5-1 to TRBJ2-2; D remains ambiguous. The germline gives CDR1 SGHRS, CDR2 YFSETQ. This CDR3 region has 15 residues. V lost 2 bases and J 1 base, leaving 9 bases between the germline ends. The CDR3: CASSLRPGNTGELFF. CDR3 nucleotide sequence: TGCGCCAGCAGCTTACGTCCTGGGAACACCGGGGAGCTGTTTTTT.

The chain employs TRBV10-2 and TRBJ2-7, with a possible D match to TRBD2 (5 bases). In germline, CDR1 is WSHSY, CDR2 SAAADI. The V and J ends lost 4 bases and 1 base respectively, with 17 bases between them. This CDR3 spans 16 amino acids. The CDR3 bases are TGCGCCAGCAGTGCTTGGGAAGACGGACTTTCCTACGAGCAGTACTTC. Protein sequence: CASSAWEDGLSYEQYF.

Only a few counts were recorded for this clonotype. The J gene is TRBJ2-2, the V gene TRBV9, with D perhaps matching TRBD1 (6 bases). CDR1 and CDR2 from the germline V gene are SGDLS and YYNGEE. The V end was cut by 2 bases, the J end by 1 base, with 9 bases between. CDR3 size: 15 residues. This CDR3 reads CASSVSTGNTGELFF. In DNA form, the CDR3 reads TGTGCCAGCAGCGTCTCGACAGGGAACACCGGGGAGCTGTTTTTT.

This clonotype has just a few counts. The chain carries TRBV18 and TRBJ2-7; D is unresolved. The CDR3 runs to 13 residues. Deletions cut 2 bases from V and 3 bases from J, with 8 bases between. Germline V gene sequence: CDR1 KGHSH, CDR2 LQKENI. CDR3 residues: CASSPRKGYEQYV. In DNA form, the CDR3 reads TGTGCCAGCTCACCAAGGAAGGGCTACGAGCAGTACGTC.

The chain has TRBV12-3 or TRBV12-4 and TRBJ2-1; D might be TRBD2 (7 bases). This CDR3 has 15 residues. Trimming pared 3 bases from V and 3 bases from J, leaving 12 bases between. Written as DNA, the CDR3 is TGTGCCAGCAGTTTTGGGGGGGGCAACTACAATGAGCAGTTCTTC. This encodes CASSFGGGNYNEQFF.

The chain combines TRBV5-1 with TRBJ2-3, with 15 bases lining up with TRBD2. Germline V CDR1 and CDR2: SGHRS, YFSETQ. The CDR3 length is 24 residues. V lost 0 bases, J lost 0 bases, and 20 bases stayed unmatched. The CDR3 sequence: CASSLEVPPTPGLAGGTSTDTQYF. CDR3 bases: TGCGCCAGCAGCTTGGAGGTCCCCCCCACCCCGGGACTAGCGGGGGGAACTAGCACAGATACGCAGTATTTT.

Regarding this clonotype: Given a much more abundant clone one base away, this may be a read error. The chain carries TRBV7-2 and TRBJ2-2; TRBD1 might be the D (6 bases). V was clipped by 6 bases and J by 7 bases, with 12 bases between them. The CDR3 has 13 amino acids. The germline gives CDR1 SGHTA, CDR2 FQGNSA. The CDR3 bases are TGTGCCAGCAGACCACAGGGTATCGGGGAGCTGTTTTTT. This translates into CASRPQGIGELFF.

In this sample, this clonotype turned up many times. The V and J genes are TRBV7-9 and TRBJ1-1; D is undetermined. CDR1 SEHNR and CDR2 FQNEAQ come from the germline V gene (reference sequence). This CDR3 has 14 amino acids. V was trimmed by 3 bases and J by 4 bases, leaving 12 bases between them. The CDR3 region is CASSFGQAGTEAFF. The CDR3 coding sequence is TGTGCCAGCAGCTTCGGTCAGGCGGGCACTGAAGCTTTCTTT.